Each of the 9 T cell receptor beta chains below was sequenced from the same sample in a study of T-cell memory formation after mild COVID-19. One entry per CDR3 protein, called by TCRdb with MiXCR from the 5' RACE reads. The table includes about 240,000 distinct CDR3 sequences, over 8.5% detected once. Sequenced sample: PBMCs or a T cell subset sorted from them (not recorded which). These receptors were taken from a young man who had mild COVID-19 (a few samples of this study predate the infection). Cell type and time point are not known.

This clonotype occurred a few times. The CDR3 nucleotides are TGTGCCAGCAGTGGGAAAGGGAATCAGCCCCAGCATTTT. Its protein product is CASSGKGNQPQHF. V and J are TRBV6-5 and TRBJ1-5; the D is unclear. The V end was cut by 5 bases, the J end by 4 bases, with 9 bases between. This CDR3 has 13 residues. CDR1 is MNHEY, CDR2 SVGAGI, per germline.

The J gene is TRBJ2-7, the V gene TRBV27, with 9 bases matching TRBD1. The CDR3 loop spans 14 amino acids. V shed 3 bases and J 4 bases; nucleotides not matched to a gene: 4. Germline CDR1 reads MNHEY; CDR2 reads SMNVEV (reference sequence). This chain's CDR3 is CASSLGTGRYEQYV. Here the CDR3 DNA reads TGTGCCAGCAGTTTGGGGACAGGGAGGTACGAGCAGTACGTC.

This clonotype was seen a few times. This chain joins TRBV5-1 and TRBJ2-1; possibly TRBD1 or TRBD2 for D (6 bases each). The CDR3 consists of 14 residues. CDR1 is SGHRS and CDR2 is YFSETQ in the germline V gene. V lost 0 bases to trimming and J lost 5 bases, with 9 bases between them. The chain's CDR3 is CASSLGGANNEQFF. The CDR3 DNA follows: TGCGCCAGCAGCTTGGGGGGGGCCAACAATGAGCAGTTCTTC.

The gene calls are TRBV7-9 and TRBJ1-6, with D uncertain. The CDR3 length is 10 residues. V lost 8 bases, J lost 11 bases, and 7 bases lay in between. CDR1 SEHNR and CDR2 FQNEAQ come from the germline V gene (reference sequence). The CDR3 region is CASDIAPLHF. CDR3 bases: TGTGCCAGCGATATTGCACCCCTCCACTTT.

This clonotype has more than one count but fewer than ten. V and J are TRBV27 and TRBJ1-4; a possible D gene is TRBD1 (5 bases). Germline V lookup: CDR1 MNHEY, CDR2 SMNVEV (reference sequence). CDR3 size: 14 residues. The V and J ends lost 4 bases and 7 bases respectively, with 13 bases between them. CDR3 region: CASSSGGHGEKLFF. CDR3 in DNA: TGTGCCAGCAGTTCTGGGGGTCATGGTGAAAAACTGTTTTTT.

This chain connects TRBV7-9 to TRBJ1-1; D gene uncertain. CDR3 length equals 13 residues. Germline CDR1 reads SEHNR; CDR2 reads FQNEAQ (reference sequence). Trimming shortened V by 5 bases and J by 1 base, and 8 bases separated the two germline ends. In DNA, the CDR3 is TGTGCCAGCAGCCGCCCGGGGAACACTGAAGCTTTCTTT. Its protein is CASSRPGNTEAFF.

This chain connects TRBV7-9 to TRBJ2-7; D unclear. The germline V gene encodes CDR1 SEHNR and CDR2 FQNEAQ (reference sequence). This CDR3 has 12 residues. Trimming cost V 5 bases and J 2 bases, with 7 bases left between them. The CDR3 sequence: CASSLGAYEQYV. The DNA for the CDR3 is TGTGCCAGCAGCCTGGGTGCCTACGAGCAGTACGTC.

This chain joins TRBV20-1 and TRBJ1-1; TRBD1 agrees at 7 bases. CDR1 is DFQATT, CDR2 SNEGSKA, per germline (reference sequence). The CDR3 consists of 12 residues. Trimming removed 2 bases from V and 3 bases from J; junction bases left unmatched: 0. CDR3 sequence reads: CSARQGDTEAFF. Written as DNA, the CDR3 is TGCAGTGCTAGACAGGGGGACACTGAAGCTTTCTTT.

This clonotype was observed a handful of times. The V call is TRBV5-6, the J call TRBJ2-3; 8 nucleotides align to TRBD2. CDR3 length equals 15 residues. V was clipped by 2 bases and J by 0 bases; unmatched bases: 2. Germline assignment: CDR1 SGHDT and CDR2 YYEEEE. The CDR3 here is CASSFLAGSTDTQYF. CDR3 DNA: TGTGCCAGCAGCTTCCTAGCGGGCAGCACAGATACGCAGTATTTT.